The 5 T cell receptor beta chains in this list originate from one sample, sequenced in a study of shared clonotypes between healthy human individuals. CD45RO-negative cells were positively selected for CCR7, leaving out terminally differentiated effector memory CD45RA+ cells. TCRdb's table, derived via immunoSEQ multiplex PCR, lists solely in-frame clones and lacks some. In the table there are about 2.1 million clones, roughly 93% of which are singletons. The material sequenced was naive CD8+ T cells from PBMCs. Receptors originate from a man aged 18-30 years in good health. Some clones in this sample may be carry-over from other donors' samples.

The genes are TRBV9 and TRBJ2-6; D is undetermined. Germline V gene lookup returns CDR1 SGDLS and CDR2 YYNGEE. The V end lost 0 bases, the J end lost 3 bases, and 13 bases lay between the germline ends. The CDR3 covers 17 residues. CDR3 residues: CASSVASVRFGANVLTF. The DNA for the CDR3 is TGTGCCAGCAGCGTAGCTTCTGTGAGGTTTGGGGCCAACGTCCTGACTTTC.

As to this clone: Other DNA sequences in this specimen translate into the identical CDR3. This sequence joins TRBV9 and TRBJ2-3; 9 bases are shared with TRBD1. The V and J ends lost 0 bases and 3 bases, in that order; junction bases with no gene match: 5. Germline-derived CDR1 and CDR2 are SGDLS and YYNGEE. The CDR3 has 16 residues. CDR3 bases: TGTGCCAGCAGCGTAGCTGGGGGACAGGGAACAGATACGCAGTATTTT. Its translation is CASSVAGGQGTDTQYF.

The chain links TRBV7-9 to TRBJ1-1, with D perhaps TRBD1 (5 bases). From germline, CDR1 is SEHNR and CDR2 FQNEAQ (reference sequence). Trimming removed 5 bases from V and 2 bases from J, with 15 bases in between. The length of the CDR3 is 15 residues. CDR3 nucleotide sequence: TGTGCCAGCAGCCCCTGGGAGGGGATAAACACTGAAGCTTTCTTT. It specifies CASSPWEGINTEAFF.

This sequence joins TRBV13 and TRBJ2-1, with a tentative D call TRBD2 (6 bases). CDR3 size: 12 residues. The V end was cut by 4 bases, the J end by 12 bases, with 13 bases between. Looked up from germline, CDR1 is PRHDT and CDR2 is FYEKMQ (reference sequence). CDR3 in amino acids: CASSWNKGLQFF. CDR3 nucleotides: TGTGCCAGCAGCTGGAACAAGGGACTGCAGTTCTTC.

J is TRBJ2-2 and V is TRBV7-3, with D unresolved. V dropped 5 bases and J dropped 9 bases, with 10 bases sitting between them. Germline V gene sequence: CDR1 SGHTA, CDR2 FQGTGA. This CDR3 comprises 12 residues. CDR3 in DNA: TGTGCCAGCAGCCCCGCCGGTAGGGAGCTGTTTTTT. Translating gives CASSPAGRELFF.